This T cell receptor (beta chain) was recorded in a study of T-cell memory formation after mild COVID-19. Germline V gene sequence: CDR1 MNHEY, CDR2 SMNVEV (reference sequence). There are 13 residues in the CDR3. V lost 4 bases and J lost 7, with 13 bases in between. One entry per CDR3 protein results from TCRdb running MiXCR on the 5' RACE reads. The sample shows hundreds of thousands of distinct CDR3 sequences, approximately 15% of them seen only once. Regarding this clonotype: Antigen specificity is unknown.

Study-wide points: Confirmation was lacking for SARS-CoV-2 specificity of second-wave clones that peaked on day 37. Some clones that responded were present in memory (sampled pre-infection), which suggests cross-reactive memory joined.

The sample was PBMCs or a T cell subset sorted from them (not recorded which). The chain employs TRBV27 and TRBJ2-5; D is unclear. This TCR derives from a man aged 18 to 29 who had mild COVID-19 (a few samples of this study predate the infection). Cell type and time point are not known. The CDR3 spells CASSSRAGWTQYF. The CDR3 coding sequence is TGTGCCAGCAGTTCTCGGGCCGGTTGGACCCAGTACTTC.